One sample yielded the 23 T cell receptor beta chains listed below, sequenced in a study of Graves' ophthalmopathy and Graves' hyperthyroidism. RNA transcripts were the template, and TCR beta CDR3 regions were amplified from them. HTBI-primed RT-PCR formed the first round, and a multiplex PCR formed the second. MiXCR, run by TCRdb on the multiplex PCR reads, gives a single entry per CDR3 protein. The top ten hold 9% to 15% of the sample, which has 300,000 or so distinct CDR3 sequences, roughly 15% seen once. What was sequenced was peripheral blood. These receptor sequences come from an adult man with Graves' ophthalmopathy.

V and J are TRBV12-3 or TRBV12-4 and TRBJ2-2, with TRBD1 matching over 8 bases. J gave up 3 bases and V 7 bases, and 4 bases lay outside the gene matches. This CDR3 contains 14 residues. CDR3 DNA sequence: TGTGCCAGCACCACAGGGGGGTACACCGGGGAGCTGTTTTTT. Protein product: CASTTGGYTGELFF.

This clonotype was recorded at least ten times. This chain's CDR3 is CSAPFGTGLETQYF. The CDR3 coding sequence is TGCAGTGCCCCTTTTGGGACAGGGCTCGAGACCCAGTACTTC. The gene calls are TRBV20-1 and TRBJ2-5, with 9 bases identical to TRBD1. The germline CDR1 and CDR2 sequences are DFQATT and SNEGSKA (reference sequence). This CDR3 is built from 14 residues. The V segment lost 6 bases and the J segment 5 bases; nucleotides outside the gene matches: 10.

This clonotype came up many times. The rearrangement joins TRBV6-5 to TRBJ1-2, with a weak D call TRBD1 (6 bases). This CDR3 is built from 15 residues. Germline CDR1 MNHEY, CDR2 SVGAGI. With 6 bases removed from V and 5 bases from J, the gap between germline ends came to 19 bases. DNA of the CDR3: TGTGCCAGCAGCTCCACAGGGCCCGGGGGGTATGGCTACACCTTC. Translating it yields CASSSTGPGGYGYTF.

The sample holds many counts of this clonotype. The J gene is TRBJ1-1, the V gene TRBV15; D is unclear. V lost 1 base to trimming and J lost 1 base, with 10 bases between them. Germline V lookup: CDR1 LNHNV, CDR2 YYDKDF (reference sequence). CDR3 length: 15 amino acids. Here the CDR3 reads CATSRGAGRNTEAFF. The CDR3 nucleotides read TGTGCCACCAGCAGAGGCGCCGGGAGGAACACTGAAGCTTTCTTT.

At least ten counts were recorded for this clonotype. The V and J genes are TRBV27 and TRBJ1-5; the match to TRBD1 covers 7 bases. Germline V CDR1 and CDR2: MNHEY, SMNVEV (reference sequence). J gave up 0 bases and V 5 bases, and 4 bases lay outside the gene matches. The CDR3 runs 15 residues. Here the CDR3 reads CASSPWDSSNQPQHF. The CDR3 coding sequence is TGTGCCAGCAGTCCATGGGACAGTAGCAATCAGCCCCAGCATTTT.

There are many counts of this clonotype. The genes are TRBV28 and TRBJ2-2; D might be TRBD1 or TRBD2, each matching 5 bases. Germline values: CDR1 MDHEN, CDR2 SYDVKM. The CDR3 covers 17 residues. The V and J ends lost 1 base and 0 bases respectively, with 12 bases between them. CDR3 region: CASSLSGPPANTGELFF. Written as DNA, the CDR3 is TGTGCCAGCAGTTTATCGGGACCACCAGCGAACACCGGGGAGCTGTTTTTT. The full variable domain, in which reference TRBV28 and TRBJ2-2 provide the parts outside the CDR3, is DVKVTQSSRYLVKRTGEKVFLECVQDMDHENMFWYRQDPGLGLRLIYFSYDVKMKEKGDIPEGYSVSREKKERFSLILESASTNQTSMYLCASSLSGPPANTGELFFGEGSRLTVL.

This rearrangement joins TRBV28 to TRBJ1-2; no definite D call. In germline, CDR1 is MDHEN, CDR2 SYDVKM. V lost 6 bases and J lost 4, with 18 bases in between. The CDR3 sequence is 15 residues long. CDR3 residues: CASSKAGRGVYGYTF. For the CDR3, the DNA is TGTGCCAGCAGCAAAGCGGGCAGAGGCGTCTATGGCTACACCTTC.

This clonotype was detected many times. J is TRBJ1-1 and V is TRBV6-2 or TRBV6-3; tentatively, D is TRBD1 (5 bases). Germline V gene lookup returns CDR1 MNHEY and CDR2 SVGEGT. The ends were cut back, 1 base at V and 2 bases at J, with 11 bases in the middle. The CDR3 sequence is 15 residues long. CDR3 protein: CASSYWGRRNTEAFF. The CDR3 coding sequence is TGTGCCAGCAGTTACTGGGGCAGGCGAAACACTGAAGCTTTCTTT.

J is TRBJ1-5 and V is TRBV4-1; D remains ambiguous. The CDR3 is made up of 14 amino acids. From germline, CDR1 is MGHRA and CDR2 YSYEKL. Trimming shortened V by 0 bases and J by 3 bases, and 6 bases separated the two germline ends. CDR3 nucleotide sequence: TGCGCCAGCAGCCAAGACAGAGTCAATCAGCCCCAGCATTTT. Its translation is CASSQDRVNQPQHF.

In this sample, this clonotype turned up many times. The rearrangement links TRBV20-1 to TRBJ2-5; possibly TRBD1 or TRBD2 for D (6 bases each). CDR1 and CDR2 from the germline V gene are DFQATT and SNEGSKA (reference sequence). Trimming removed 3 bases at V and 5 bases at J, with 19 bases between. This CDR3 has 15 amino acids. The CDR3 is CSASNPGGPQETQYF. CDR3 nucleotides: TGCAGTGCTAGTAATCCCGGGGGCCCCCAGGAGACCCAGTACTTC.

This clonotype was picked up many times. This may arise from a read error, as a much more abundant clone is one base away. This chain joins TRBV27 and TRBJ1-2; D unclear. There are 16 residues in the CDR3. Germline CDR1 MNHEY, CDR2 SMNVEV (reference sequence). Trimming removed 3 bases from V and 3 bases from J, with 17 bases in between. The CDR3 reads CASSFPPVGRYYGYTF. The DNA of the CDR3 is TGTGCCAGCAGTTTCCCCCCGGTTGGCAGGTACTATGGCTACACCTTC.

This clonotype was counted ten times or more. The CDR3 sequence: CSAEDRQSSYNSPLHF. The DNA of the CDR3 is TGCAGTGCTGAGGACAGACAAAGCTCCTATAATTCACCCCTCCACTTT. V usage is TRBV20-1 and J usage is TRBJ1-6; D is possibly TRBD1 (6 bases). There are 16 residues in the CDR3. Germline V gene sequence: CDR1 DFQATT, CDR2 SNEGSKA (reference sequence). The V gene lost 5 bases and the J gene lost 0 bases, with 14 bases spanning the gap.

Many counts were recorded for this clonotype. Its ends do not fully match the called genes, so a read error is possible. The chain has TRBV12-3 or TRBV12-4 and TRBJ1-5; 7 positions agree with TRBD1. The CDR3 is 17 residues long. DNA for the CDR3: TGTGCCAGCAGTCCAGAGCTAGGGGGCGCGGGTAATCAGTCCCAGCATTTT. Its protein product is CASSPELGGAGNQSQHF.

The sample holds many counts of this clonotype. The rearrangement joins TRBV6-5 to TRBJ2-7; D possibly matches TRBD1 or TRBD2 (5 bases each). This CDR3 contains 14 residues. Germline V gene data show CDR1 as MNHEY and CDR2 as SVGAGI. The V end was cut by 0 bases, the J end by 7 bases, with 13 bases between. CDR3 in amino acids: CASSYSQRGKEQYF. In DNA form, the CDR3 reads TGTGCCAGCAGTTACTCTCAGAGGGGCAAAGAGCAGTACTTC.

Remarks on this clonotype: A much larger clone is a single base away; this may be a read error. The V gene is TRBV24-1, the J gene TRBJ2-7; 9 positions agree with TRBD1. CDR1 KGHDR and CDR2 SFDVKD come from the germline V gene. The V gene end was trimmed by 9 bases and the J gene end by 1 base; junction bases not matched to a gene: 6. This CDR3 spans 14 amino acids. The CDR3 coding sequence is TGTGCCACCCGCCGGACAGGGGCTTCCTACGAGCAGTACTTC. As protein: CATRRTGASYEQYF.

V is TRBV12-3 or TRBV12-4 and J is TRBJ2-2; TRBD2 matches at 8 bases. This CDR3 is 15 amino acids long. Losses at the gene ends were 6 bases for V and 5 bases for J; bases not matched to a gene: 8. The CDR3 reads CASSSGTRTTGELFF. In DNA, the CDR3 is TGTGCCAGCAGCTCCGGGACTAGAACGACCGGGGAGCTGTTTTTT.

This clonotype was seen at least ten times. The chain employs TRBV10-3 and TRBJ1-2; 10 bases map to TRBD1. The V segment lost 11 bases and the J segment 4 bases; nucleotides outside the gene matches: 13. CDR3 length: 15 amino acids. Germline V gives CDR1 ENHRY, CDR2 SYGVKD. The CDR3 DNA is TGTGCCTCTCATGCCGGGACAGGGGACTTCTATGGCTACACCTTC. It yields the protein CASHAGTGDFYGYTF.

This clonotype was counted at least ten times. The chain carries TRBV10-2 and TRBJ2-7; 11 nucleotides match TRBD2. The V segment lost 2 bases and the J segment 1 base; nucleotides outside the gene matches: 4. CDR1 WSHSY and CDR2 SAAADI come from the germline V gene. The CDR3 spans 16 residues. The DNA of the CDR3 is TGCGCCAGCAGTGAGGGTACTAGCGGGGGATCCTACGAGCAGTACTTC. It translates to CASSEGTSGGSYEQYF.

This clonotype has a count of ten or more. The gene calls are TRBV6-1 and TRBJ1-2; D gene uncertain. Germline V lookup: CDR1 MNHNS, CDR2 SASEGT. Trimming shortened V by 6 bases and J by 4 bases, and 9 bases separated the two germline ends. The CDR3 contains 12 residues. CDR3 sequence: CASRDGIYGYTF. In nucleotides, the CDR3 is TGTGCCAGCAGGGACGGGATCTATGGCTACACCTTC.

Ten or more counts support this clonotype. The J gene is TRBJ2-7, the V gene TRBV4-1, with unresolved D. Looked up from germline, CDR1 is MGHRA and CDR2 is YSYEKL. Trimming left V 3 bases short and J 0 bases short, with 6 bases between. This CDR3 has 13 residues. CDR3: CASSQIPSYEQYF. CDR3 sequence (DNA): TGCGCCAGCAGCCAGATTCCCTCCTACGAGCAGTACTTC.

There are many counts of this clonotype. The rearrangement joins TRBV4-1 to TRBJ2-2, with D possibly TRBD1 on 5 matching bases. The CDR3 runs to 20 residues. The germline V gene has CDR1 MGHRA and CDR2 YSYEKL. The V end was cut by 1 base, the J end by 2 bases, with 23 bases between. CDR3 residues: CASSQVRGSRRGSNTGELFF. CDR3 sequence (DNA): TGCGCCAGCAGCCAAGTAAGGGGATCCCGTAGGGGATCCAACACCGGGGAGCTGTTTTTT.

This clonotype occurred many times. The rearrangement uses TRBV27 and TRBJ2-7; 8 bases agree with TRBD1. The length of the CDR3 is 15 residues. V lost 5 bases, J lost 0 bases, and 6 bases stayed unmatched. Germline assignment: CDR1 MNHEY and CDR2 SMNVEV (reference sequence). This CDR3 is CASSPNRGISYEQYF. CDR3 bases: TGTGCCAGCAGTCCAAACAGGGGGATCTCCTACGAGCAGTACTTC.

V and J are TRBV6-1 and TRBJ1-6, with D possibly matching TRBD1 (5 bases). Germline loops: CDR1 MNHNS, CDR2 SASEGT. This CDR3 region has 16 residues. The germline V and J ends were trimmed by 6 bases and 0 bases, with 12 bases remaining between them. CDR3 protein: CASSRGESSYNSPLHF. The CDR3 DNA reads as TGTGCCAGCAGCCGAGGGGAAAGCTCCTATAATTCACCCCTCCACTTT.